This TCR beta chain stems from a study of memory CD4+ T cells and cytomegalovirus serostatus. Study overall: Donors were healthy Belgian adults, fewer than ten CMV seropositive and fewer than 30 seronegative.

A remark on this clone: Its antigen is not identified.

Overall study findings and caveats: A US-trained random forest predicted CMV serostatus with median AUC roughly 0.9.

Per the germline V gene, CDR1 is SGHRS and CDR2 is YFSETQ. The CDR3 covers 13 residues. V was trimmed by 3 bases and J by 8 bases, leaving 12 bases between them. Single viable CD3+CD4+CD8-CD45RO+ cells were sorted as the memory CD4+ T cells. Some clones are missing from TCRdb's copy, which holds only in-frame ones; the method was immunoSEQ multiplex PCR. The repertoire holds 45,000 to 65,000 clones, with more than 70% as singletons. V is TRBV5-1 and J is TRBJ2-4; TRBD2 might be the D (6 bases). What was sequenced was memory CD4+ T cells from blood. The sequence derives from an adult in good health and CMV-seropositive. The DNA for the CDR3 is TGCGCCAGCAGCTCAGATCCGGGAGACATTCAGTACTTC. It specifies CASSSDPGDIQYF.